Presented here are 11 T cell receptor beta chains from one specimen sequenced in a study of Graves' ophthalmopathy and Graves' hyperthyroidism. RNA transcripts provided the template for amplifying TCR beta CDR3 regions. First-round RT-PCR relied on HTBI primers, and a second-round multiplex PCR came next. TCRdb analysed the multiplex PCR reads with MiXCR anew, one entry per CDR3 protein. The sample records about 210,000 distinct CDR3 sequences, approximately 28% being singletons. Input material: peripheral blood. The receptors were sampled from a middle-aged man with Graves' ophthalmopathy.

The sample holds many counts of this clonotype. The rearrangement links TRBV7-6 to TRBJ1-5, with D possibly being TRBD1 (5 bases). Between the trimmed V and J ends, which lost 0 bases and 3 bases, there was a span of 15 bases. The CDR3 covers 17 residues. Germline V gene lookup returns CDR1 SGHVS and CDR2 FNYEAQ. CDR3 in DNA: TGTGCCAGCAGCTTAGCCGCCTGGGGGACGTCCAATCAGCCCCAGCATTTT. It specifies CASSLAAWGTSNQPQHF.

This clonotype was observed many times. The genes are TRBV11-2 and TRBJ2-6; TRBD2 agrees at 11 bases. Germline CDR1 is SGHAT and CDR2 is FQNNGV. This CDR3 contains 19 residues. V gave up 5 bases and J gave up 0 bases; unmatched junction bases: 9. The DNA of the CDR3 is TGTGCCAGCAGCCCCTTAGCGGGAGGGCCCCTCTCTGGGGCCAACGTCCTGACTTTC. Residues: CASSPLAGGPLSGANVLTF.

This clonotype has at least ten counts. This chain uses TRBV29-1 with TRBJ1-1; D unresolved. CDR1 SQVTM and CDR2 ANQGSEA come from the germline V gene. This CDR3 spans 12 amino acids. V lost 6 bases, J lost 1 base, and 9 bases lay in between. CDR3 coding DNA: TGCAGCGTAGATCACCCGAACACTGAAGCTTTCTTT. This sequence encodes CSVDHPNTEAFF.

This clonotype has ten or more counts. The rearrangement joins TRBV11-3 to TRBJ2-7; D is possibly TRBD2 (6 bases). Trimming shortened V by 5 bases and J by 1 base, and 12 bases separated the two germline ends. CDR1 and CDR2 (germline): SGHNT, YENEEA. CDR3 length: 14 amino acids. This chain's CDR3 is CASSLLGGSYEQYF. CDR3 nucleotides: TGTGCCAGCAGCCTCCTGGGGGGATCCTACGAGCAGTACTTC. The full variable domain, its missing parts supplied by reference TRBV11-3 and TRBJ2-7, is EAGVVQSPRYKIIEKKQPVAFWCNPISGHNTLYWYLQNLGQGPELLIRYENEEAVDDSQLPKDRFSAERLKGVDSTLKIQPAELGDSAVYLCASSLLGGSYEQYFGPGTRLTVT.

This chain joins TRBV7-2 and TRBJ1-6, with D unresolved. Germline V lookup: CDR1 SGHTA, CDR2 FQGNSA. There are 15 residues in the CDR3. The V end was cut by 5 bases, the J end by 5 bases, with 13 bases between. The CDR3 DNA reads as TGTGCCAGCAGCCCCCAGGAAAGGGATAATTCACCCCTCCACTTT. Its translation is CASSPQERDNSPLHF.

The chain employs TRBV12-3 or TRBV12-4 and TRBJ2-7, with TRBD2 matching 8 bases. V lost 3 bases to trimming and J lost 1 base; unmatched junction nucleotides: 5. This CDR3 comprises 15 residues. The CDR3: CASSFGVAGSYEQYF. The CDR3 DNA reads as TGTGCCAGCAGTTTCGGGGTAGCGGGGTCCTACGAGCAGTACTTC.

Many counts were recorded for this clonotype. This chain joins TRBV3-1 and TRBJ2-7; no reliable D call. CDR1 is LGHDT, CDR2 YNNKEL, per germline (reference sequence). The CDR3 has 14 residues. The ends were cut back, 0 bases at V and 2 bases at J, with 8 bases in the middle. CDR3 nucleotide sequence: TGTGCCAGCAGCCAAGACTCACATGCCTACGAGCAGTACTTC. It is translated as CASSQDSHAYEQYF.

This clonotype was seen ten or more times. This chain joins TRBV6-5 and TRBJ2-5; D is ambiguous. This CDR3 region has 15 residues. V dropped 5 bases and J dropped 5 bases, with 18 bases sitting between them. The germline gives CDR1 MNHEY, CDR2 SVGAGI. CDR3 nucleotide sequence: TGTGCCAGCAGTCCCGGCTCGGACGCCACCGAGACCCAGTACTTC. Translation: CASSPGSDATETQYF.

This clonotype was seen many times. The CDR3 sequence is CASSVTQGAGTEAFF. CDR3 nucleotides: TGCGCCAGCAGCGTAACGCAGGGCGCCGGCACTGAAGCTTTCTTT. The chain combines TRBV4-1 with TRBJ1-1; possible D gene TRBD1, 5 bases. This CDR3 comprises 15 residues. V was cut by 5 bases and J by 4 bases, with 17 bases left in between. Germline loops: CDR1 MGHRA, CDR2 YSYEKL.

This clonotype was found many times. The rearrangement joins TRBV24-1 to TRBJ1-1; tentatively, D is TRBD1 (6 bases). The length of the CDR3 is 15 residues. Deletions cut 2 bases from V and 3 bases from J, with 12 bases between. The germline gives CDR1 KGHDR, CDR2 SFDVKD. The DNA for the CDR3 is TGTGCCACCAGTGATTCAGGACAGTGGGACACTGAAGCTTTCTTT. This encodes CATSDSGQWDTEAFF.

This clonotype occurred a few times. CDR3: CASSPGTGALYSNQPQHF. CDR3 DNA: TGTGCCAGCAGTCCGGGGACAGGGGCGTTGTATAGCAATCAGCCCCAGCATTTT. The gene calls are TRBV12-3 or TRBV12-4 and TRBJ1-5, with TRBD1 matching over 10 bases. This CDR3 is built from 18 residues. J lost 0 bases, V lost 5 bases, and 10 bases had no gene match.